The entry below gives a single T cell receptor (beta chain) sequence along with its context. The CDR3 totals 19 residues. The J segment lost 0 bases and the V segment lost 4 bases, leaving 14 bases of the junction unmatched. Germline lookup yields CDR1 SGHRS and CDR2 YFSETQ. Seattle-derived patients entered the study during active infection and were followed longitudinally. The sample belongs to a study of blood T cell repertoires in COVID-19. Repertoires were generated with immunoSEQ multiplex PCR, while TCRdb's copy carries only in-frame clones and drops some. Here the sample spans around 94,000 clones, around 90% being singletons.

The sequencing sample was made of peripheral blood. The chain joins TRBV5-1 to TRBJ2-1, with 9 bases that match TRBD2. This receptor was obtained from a woman aged 45-59 years with COVID-19, enrolled during active disease. The CDR3 bases are TGCGCCAGCAGCCTCAGAGGTAGCGGGGGCCCCAGCTCCTACAATGAGCAGTTCTTC. As protein: CASSLRGSGGPSSYNEQFF.